Each of the 16 T cell receptor beta chains below was sequenced from the same sample in a study of identical twins. TCRdb independently ran MiXCR on the 5' RACE reads; one entry per CDR3 protein. The table includes about 330,000 distinct CDR3 sequences, 10% to 15% detected once. Another study also made use of these data, one on yellow fever vaccine responses in identical twins.

The sequencing sample was made of CD8+ T cells sorted from blood. These receptors came from a woman younger than 35 in good health.

This clonotype was picked up many times. The chain couples TRBV20-1 to TRBJ2-7, with a weak D call TRBD1 (6 bases). CDR1 is DFQATT and CDR2 is SNEGSKA in the germline V gene (reference sequence). CDR3 length: 13 amino acids. Trimming cost V 5 bases and J 1 base, with 12 bases left between them. The CDR3 loop reads CSARQESSYEQYV. The CDR3 DNA reads as TGCAGTGCTCGACAGGAATCGTCCTACGAGCAGTACGTC.

This clonotype was seen only a few times. CDR3 sequence reads: CASSLQASSYNEQFF. CDR3 nucleotide sequence: TGTGCCAGCAGTTTACAGGCCAGCTCCTACAATGAGCAGTTCTTC. The chain combines TRBV12-3 or TRBV12-4 with TRBJ2-1; D uncertain. This CDR3 has 15 residues. Trimming took 2 bases from V and 0 from J, leaving 8 bases between them.

Remarks on this clonotype: It is likely a read error, because the conserved phenylalanine at the end of the CDR3 is missing. CDR3 DNA: TGCAGTGCTAGAGGGACAGGGGAGACTGAAGCTTTCCTT. It translates to CSARGTGETEAFL. The chain recombines TRBV20-1 with TRBJ1-1; 9 bases match TRBD1. This CDR3 comprises 13 residues. V lost 1 base, J lost 5 bases, and 2 bases stayed unmatched. In germline, CDR1 is DFQATT, CDR2 SNEGSKA (reference sequence).

The chain employs TRBV12-3 or TRBV12-4 and TRBJ2-7; possible D gene TRBD1, 5 bases. CDR3 length equals 13 residues. Trimming removed 5 bases from V and 2 bases from J, with 10 bases in between. The CDR3 reads CASSADTTYEQYF. DNA for the CDR3: TGTGCCAGCAGTGCGGACACGACCTACGAGCAGTACTTC.

This sequence joins TRBV7-8 and TRBJ2-1; 10 bases are a match to TRBD2. The CDR3 is 15 residues long. With V trimmed by 1 base and J by 8 bases, 5 bases remained unmatched. Per germline, CDR1 SGHVS and CDR2 FQNEAQ. The CDR3 sequence is CASSLGIAGGDEQFF. In DNA, the CDR3 is TGTGCCAGCAGCTTAGGAATAGCGGGGGGAGATGAGCAGTTCTTC. Complete variable domain (other parts from reference TRBV7-8 and TRBJ2-1): GAGVSQSPRYKVAKRGQDVALRCDPISGHVSLFWYQQALGQGPEFLTYFQNEAQLDKSGLPSDRFFAERPEGSVSTLKIQRTQQEDSAVYLCASSLGIAGGDEQFFGPGTRLTVL.

This clonotype was picked up a small number of times. The DNA for the CDR3 is TGTGCCAGCAGTTACGGGACAGGGAGAGGCTACACCTTC. Encoded protein: CASSYGTGRGYTF. V is TRBV6-5 and J is TRBJ1-2; TRBD1 agrees at 9 bases. J was trimmed by 8 bases and V by 2 bases; bases with no gene match: 3. Germline V CDR1 and CDR2: MNHEY, SVGAGI. This CDR3 contains 13 residues.

The sample holds a few counts of this clonotype. The rearrangement uses TRBV29-1 and TRBJ2-1, with 11 bases matching TRBD2. V shed 4 bases and J 0 bases; nucleotides not matched to a gene: 11. Germline V gene lookup returns CDR1 SQVTM and CDR2 ANQGSEA. The CDR3 sequence is 18 residues long. CDR3 coding DNA: TGCAGCGTTGTGGGGACTAGCGGTTCCCCGCTCTCCTACAATGAGCAGTTCTTC. Its translation is CSVVGTSGSPLSYNEQFF.

In its sample, this clonotype was seen a few times. The rearrangement links TRBV11-1 to TRBJ2-6, with 7 bases identical to TRBD1. Germline V gene sequence: CDR1 SGHAT, CDR2 FQDESV (reference sequence). The V gene end was trimmed by 4 bases and the J gene end by 0 bases; junction bases not matched to a gene: 12. The CDR3 length is 19 residues. Here the CDR3 DNA reads TGTGCCAGCAGCTCATCGGGACAGCCAATTATCTCTGGGGCCAACGTCCTGACTTTC. Protein sequence: CASSSSGQPIISGANVLTF.

This clonotype came up a few times. V usage is TRBV7-9 and J usage is TRBJ1-4; no clear D. CDR1 SEHNR and CDR2 FQNEAQ come from the germline V gene (reference sequence). The CDR3 sequence is 11 residues long. V was cut by 2 bases and J by 8 bases, with 3 bases left in between. DNA of the CDR3: TGTGCCAGCAGCTTAAAGGAAAAACTGTTTTTT. Protein: CASSLKEKLFF.

This chain links TRBV27 with TRBJ1-5; perhaps TRBD1 as D (6 bases). CDR1 MNHEY and CDR2 SMNVEV come from the germline V gene (reference sequence). Deletions cut 5 bases from V and 0 bases from J, with 20 bases between. This CDR3 is built from 18 residues. The CDR3 loop is CASSPRPYRVDSNQPQHF. DNA for the CDR3: TGTGCCAGCAGTCCACGCCCCTACAGGGTCGATAGCAATCAGCCCCAGCATTTT.

The rearrangement joins TRBV4-1 to TRBJ2-1, with D tentatively TRBD1 or TRBD2 (6 bases each). CDR1 is MGHRA, CDR2 YSYEKL, per germline. CDR3 length equals 15 residues. With 1 base removed from V and 4 bases from J, the gap between germline ends came to 11 bases. The CDR3 sequence is CASSQGGAPYNEQFF. In nucleotides, the CDR3 is TGCGCCAGCAGCCAAGGGGGGGCCCCTTACAATGAGCAGTTCTTC.

The CDR3 is CASSQPGLDREQFF. The CDR3 DNA reads TGTGCCAGCAGCCAACCGGGACTAGACCGAGAGCAGTTCTTC. The chain is built from TRBV3-1 and TRBJ2-1, with 8 bases identical to TRBD2. The CDR3 has 14 amino acids. Trimming at V came to 2 bases and at J to 10 bases, leaving 7 bases not matched to a gene. Germline assignment: CDR1 LGHDT and CDR2 YNNKEL (reference sequence).

This chain uses TRBV6-5 with TRBJ2-1; D possibly corresponds to TRBD1 (6 bases). The germline CDR1 and CDR2 sequences are MNHEY and SVGAGI. The length of the CDR3 is 16 residues. V was clipped by 2 bases and J by 4 bases, with 15 bases between them. DNA for the CDR3: TGTGCCAGCAGTTACAAAGTGGGGGCAGGGTACAATGAGCAGTTCTTC. It is translated as CASSYKVGAGYNEQFF.

The chain carries TRBV10-3 and TRBJ2-1; D unclear. The germline V and J ends were trimmed by 2 bases and 6 bases, with 5 bases remaining between them. The V gene's germline CDR1 is ENHRY and CDR2 SYGVKD. The CDR3 has 12 residues. CDR3 sequence (DNA): TGTGCCATCAGTGAGATAAGCAATGAGCAGTTCTTC. It is translated as CAISEISNEQFF.

This clonotype was counted between two and nine times. The chain employs TRBV7-9 and TRBJ1-1; 8 positions agree with TRBD1. Germline CDR1 is SEHNR and CDR2 is FQNEAQ (reference sequence). V gave up 0 bases and J gave up 6 bases; unmatched junction bases: 3. The CDR3 runs to 14 residues. CDR3 nucleotide sequence: TGTGCCAGCAGCTTAGCCTCGACAGGGGCTGAAGCTTTCTTT. Its translation is CASSLASTGAEAFF.

A few counts support this clonotype. DNA of the CDR3: TGTGCCAGATCGTCAGCGCCGAGGCCTGGGGTAGAGCAGTACTTC. This sequence encodes CARSSAPRPGVEQYF. This sequence joins TRBV27 and TRBJ2-7; no definite D call. The CDR3 sequence is 15 residues long. V was shortened by 9 bases and J by 7 bases, with 25 bases between the two germline ends. Germline CDR1 and CDR2: MNHEY and SMNVEV (reference sequence).